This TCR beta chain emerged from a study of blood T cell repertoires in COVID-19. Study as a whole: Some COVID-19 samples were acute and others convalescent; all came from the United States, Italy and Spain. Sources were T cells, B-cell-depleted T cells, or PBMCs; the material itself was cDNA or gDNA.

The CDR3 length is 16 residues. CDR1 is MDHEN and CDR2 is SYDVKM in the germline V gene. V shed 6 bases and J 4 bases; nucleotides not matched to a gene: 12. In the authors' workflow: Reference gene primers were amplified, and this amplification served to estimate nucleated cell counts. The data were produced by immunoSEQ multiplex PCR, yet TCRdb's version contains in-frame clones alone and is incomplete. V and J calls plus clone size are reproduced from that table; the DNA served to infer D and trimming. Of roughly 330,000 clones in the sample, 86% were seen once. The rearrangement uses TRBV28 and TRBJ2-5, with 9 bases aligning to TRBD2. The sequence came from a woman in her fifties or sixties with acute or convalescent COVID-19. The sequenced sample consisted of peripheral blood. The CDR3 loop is CASSWGLAGSAETQYF. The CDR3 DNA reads TGTGCCAGCAGCTGGGGGCTAGCGGGATCCGCAGAGACCCAGTACTTC.